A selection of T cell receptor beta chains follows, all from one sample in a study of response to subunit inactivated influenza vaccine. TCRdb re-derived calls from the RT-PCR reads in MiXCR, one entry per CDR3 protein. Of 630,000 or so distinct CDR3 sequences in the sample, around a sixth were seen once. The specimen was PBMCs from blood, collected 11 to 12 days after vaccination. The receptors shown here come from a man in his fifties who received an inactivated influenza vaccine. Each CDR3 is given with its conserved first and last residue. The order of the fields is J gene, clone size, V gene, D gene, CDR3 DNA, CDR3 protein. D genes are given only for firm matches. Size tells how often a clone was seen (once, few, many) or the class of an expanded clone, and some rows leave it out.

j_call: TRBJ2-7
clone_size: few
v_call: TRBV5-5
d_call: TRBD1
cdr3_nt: TGTGCCAGCAGCTTTGCGAGACAGGGGGCGGGGGAGCAGTACTTC
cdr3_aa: CASSFARQGAGEQYF

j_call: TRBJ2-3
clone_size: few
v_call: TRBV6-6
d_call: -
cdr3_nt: TGTGCCAGCAGGCACGATACGCAGTATTTT
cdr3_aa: CASRHDTQYF

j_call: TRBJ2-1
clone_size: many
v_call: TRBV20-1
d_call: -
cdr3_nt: TGCAGTGCCCCCGGATCGAGCTCCTACAATGAGCAGTTCTTC
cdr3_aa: CSAPGSSSYNEQFF

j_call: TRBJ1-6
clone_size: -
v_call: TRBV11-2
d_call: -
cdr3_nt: TGTGCCAGCAGCTTAGGACATACCTATAATTCACCCCTCCACTTT
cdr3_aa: CASSLGHTYNSPLHF

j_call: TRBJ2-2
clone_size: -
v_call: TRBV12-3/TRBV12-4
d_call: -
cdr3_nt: TGTGCCAGCAGGATATTCCCGGCTGGGACCGGGGAGCTGTTTTTT
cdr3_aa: CASRIFPAGTGELFF

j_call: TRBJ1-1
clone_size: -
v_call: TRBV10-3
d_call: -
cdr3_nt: TGTGCCATCAGCATCGGGACACCTACCTTTCGGGCTTTCTTT
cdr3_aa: CAISIGTPTFRAFF

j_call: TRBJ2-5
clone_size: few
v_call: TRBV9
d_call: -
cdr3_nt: TGTGCCAGCAGCGTCAAAATTAGCGGAAGCCAAGAGACCCAGTACTTC
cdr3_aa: CASSVKISGSQETQYF

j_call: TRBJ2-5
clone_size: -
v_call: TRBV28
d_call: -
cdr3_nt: TGTGCCAGCAGGGGGGGGCGGACTCGGCAAGAGACCCAGTACTTC
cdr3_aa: CASRGGRTRQETQYF

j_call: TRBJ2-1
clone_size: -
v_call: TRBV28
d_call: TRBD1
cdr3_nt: TGTGCCAGCAGTTTGTGGACAGACAGGGACACCTACAATGAGCAGTTCTTC
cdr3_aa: CASSLWTDRDTYNEQFF

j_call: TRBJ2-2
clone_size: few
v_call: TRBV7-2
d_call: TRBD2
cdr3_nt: TGTGCCAGCAGCCTCCAAGTCGGGAGGGGCACCGGGGAGCTGTTTTTT
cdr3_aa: CASSLQVGRGTGELFF

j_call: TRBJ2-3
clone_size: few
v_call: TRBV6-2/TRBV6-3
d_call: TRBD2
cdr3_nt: TGTGCCAGCAGTTACTACGCGGGAGTTGTTAAAGATACGCAGTATTTT
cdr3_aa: CASSYYAGVVKDTQYF

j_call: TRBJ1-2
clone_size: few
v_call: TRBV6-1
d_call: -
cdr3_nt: TGTGCCAGCAGCCGAACAGGGTTAGGCTATGGCTACACCTTC
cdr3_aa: CASSRTGLGYGYTF

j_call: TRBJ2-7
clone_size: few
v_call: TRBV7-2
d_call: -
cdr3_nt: TGTGCCAGCAGCTTAGTCCAGGGGGGGTACGAGCAGTACTTC
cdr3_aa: CASSLVQGGYEQYF

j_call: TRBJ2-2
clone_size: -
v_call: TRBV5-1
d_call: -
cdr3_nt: TGCGCCAGCAGCCGGGACGGGAGTAGTGCCGGGGAGCTGTTTTTT
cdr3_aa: CASSRDGSSAGELFF

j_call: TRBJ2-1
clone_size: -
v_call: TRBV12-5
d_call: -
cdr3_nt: TGTGCTAGTGGTTTGGCCCCACCCCAGACTTCGAATAGGGGGAGTGCCTACAATGAGCAGTTCTTC
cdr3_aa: CASGLAPPQTSNRGSAYNEQFF

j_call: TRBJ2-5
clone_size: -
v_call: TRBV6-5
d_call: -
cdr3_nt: TGTGCCAGCATTACCCACGGGGTCCAAGAGACCCAGTACTTC
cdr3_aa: CASITHGVQETQYF

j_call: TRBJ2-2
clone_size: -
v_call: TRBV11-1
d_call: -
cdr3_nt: TGTGCCAGCAGCTTAGGGGTTTCGAGAGGGGCGAACACCGGGGAGCTGTTTTTT
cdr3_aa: CASSLGVSRGANTGELFF

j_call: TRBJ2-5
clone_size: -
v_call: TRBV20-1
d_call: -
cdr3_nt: TGCAGTGCTAGAGGGGAGGCCCAGTACTTC
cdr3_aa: CSARGEAQYF

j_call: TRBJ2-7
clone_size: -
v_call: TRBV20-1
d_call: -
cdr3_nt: TGCAGTGCTCTCCCCGGGACAACCTCCTACGAGCAGTACTTC
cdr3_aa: CSALPGTTSYEQYF

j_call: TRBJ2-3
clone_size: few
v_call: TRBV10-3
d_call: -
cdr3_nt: TGTGCCATCAGTGAAGGGTGGGGGAGTTCCACAGATACGCAGTATTTT
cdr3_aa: CAISEGWGSSTDTQYF

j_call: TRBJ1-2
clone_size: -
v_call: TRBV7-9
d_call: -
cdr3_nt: TGTGCCAGCAGCTTCGGGACGGCGGGCGTGGTGAGCTACACCTTC
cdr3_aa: CASSFGTAGVVSYTF

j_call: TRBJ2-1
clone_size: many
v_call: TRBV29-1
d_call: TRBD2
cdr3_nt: TGCAGCGAGGGACTAGCGTCCGACAATGAGCAGTTCTTC
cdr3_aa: CSEGLASDNEQFF

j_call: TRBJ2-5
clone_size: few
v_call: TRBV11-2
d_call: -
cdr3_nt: TGTGCCAGCAGCCCCCAAGGAGGGAGTGAGACCCAGTACTTC
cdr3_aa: CASSPQGGSETQYF

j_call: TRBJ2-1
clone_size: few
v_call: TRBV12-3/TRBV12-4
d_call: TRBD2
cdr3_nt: TGTGCCAGCAGACTCGGTGGTAGCGGGGGCTACAATGAGCAGTTCTTC
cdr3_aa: CASRLGGSGGYNEQFF

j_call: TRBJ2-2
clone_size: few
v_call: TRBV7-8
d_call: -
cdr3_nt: TGTGCCAGCAGCTTATTACCCCCAAGACGGGAGCTGTTTTTT
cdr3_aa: CASSLLPPRRELFF

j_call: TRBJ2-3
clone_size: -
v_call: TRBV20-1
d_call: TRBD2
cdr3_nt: TGCTGTGCTAGAGATCCGAGCGGGGCCTCAGATACGCAGTATTTT
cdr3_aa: CCARDPSGASDTQYF

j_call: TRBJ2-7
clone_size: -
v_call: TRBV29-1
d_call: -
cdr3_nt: TGCAGCGTTGAAGAAAACACTGGGCGGGGCTACGAGCAGTACTTC
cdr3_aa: CSVEENTGRGYEQYF

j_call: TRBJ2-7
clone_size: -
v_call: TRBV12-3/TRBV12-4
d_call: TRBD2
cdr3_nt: TGTGCCAGCAGTTTCCTAGCGGGGGAGCAGTACTTC
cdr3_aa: CASSFLAGEQYF

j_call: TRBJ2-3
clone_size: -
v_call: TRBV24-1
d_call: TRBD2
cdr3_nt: TGTGCCACCAGTGATAGTAGCGGGTGGAGGACAGATACGCAGTATTTT
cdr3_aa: CATSDSSGWRTDTQYF

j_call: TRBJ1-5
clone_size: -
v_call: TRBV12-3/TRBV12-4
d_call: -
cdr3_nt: TGTGCCAGCAGCAAACGACCCTCAACGGGGATGAGCAATCAGCCCCAGCATTTT
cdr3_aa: CASSKRPSTGMSNQPQHF

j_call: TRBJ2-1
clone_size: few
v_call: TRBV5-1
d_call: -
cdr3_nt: TGCGCCAGCAGCTTGACAGAAAACTCCTACAATGAGCAGTTCTTC
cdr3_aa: CASSLTENSYNEQFF

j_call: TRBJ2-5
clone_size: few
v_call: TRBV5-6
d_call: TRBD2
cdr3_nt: TGTGCCAGCAGCTTAGCGGGGGCCAAAGAGACCCAGTACTTC
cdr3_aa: CASSLAGAKETQYF

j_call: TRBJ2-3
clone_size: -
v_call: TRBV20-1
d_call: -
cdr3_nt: TGCAGTGCTAGAGATTTAGGGGGGGGCACAGATACGCAGTATTTT
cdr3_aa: CSARDLGGGTDTQYF

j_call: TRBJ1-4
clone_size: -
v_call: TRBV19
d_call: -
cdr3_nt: TGTGCCAGTAGCCGACCGGGAGTCTCGAACGAAAAACTGTTTTTT
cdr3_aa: CASSRPGVSNEKLFF

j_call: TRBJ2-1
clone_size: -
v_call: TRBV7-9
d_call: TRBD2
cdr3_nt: TGTGCCAGCAGCTTAGCCCGACTAGCGGGATACAATGAGCAGTTCTTC
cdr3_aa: CASSLARLAGYNEQFF

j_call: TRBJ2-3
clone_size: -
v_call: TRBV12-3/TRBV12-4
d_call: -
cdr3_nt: TGTGCCAGCAGCCCCTCCCGTACGCAGGATTTT
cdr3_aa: CASSPSRTQDF

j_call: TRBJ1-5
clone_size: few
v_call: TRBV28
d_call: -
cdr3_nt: TGTGCCAGCAGTTTCCCCCAGAGGGGCAGTCATTTT
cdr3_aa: CASSFPQRGSHF

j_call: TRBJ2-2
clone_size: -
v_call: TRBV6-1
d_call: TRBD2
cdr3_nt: TGTGCCAGCAGGACCCTAGCGGGGGTCATCGGGGAGCTGTTTTTT
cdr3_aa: CASRTLAGVIGELFF

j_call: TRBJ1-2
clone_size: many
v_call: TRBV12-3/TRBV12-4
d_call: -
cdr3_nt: TGTGCCAGCAGTTTAGCACCCGGGGAAAGCCCTGGCTACACCTTC
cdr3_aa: CASSLAPGESPGYTF

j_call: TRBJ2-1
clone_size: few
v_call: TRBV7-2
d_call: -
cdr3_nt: TGTGCCAGCAGTCCGGCGACAGTCTACAATGAGCAGTTCTTC
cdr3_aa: CASSPATVYNEQFF

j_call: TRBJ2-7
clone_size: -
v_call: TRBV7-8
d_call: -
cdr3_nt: TGTGCCAGCAGCTTAATACGTGGGGACAAGCCCTACGAGCAGTACTTC
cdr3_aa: CASSLIRGDKPYEQYF

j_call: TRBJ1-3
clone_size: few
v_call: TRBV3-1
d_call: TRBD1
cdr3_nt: TGTGCCAGCAGCCTATTGACAGGGATGCGAGGAAACACCATATATTTT
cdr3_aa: CASSLLTGMRGNTIYF

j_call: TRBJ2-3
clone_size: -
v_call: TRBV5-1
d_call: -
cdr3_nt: TGCGCCAGCAGGGTACGGGGTGATGCACGGGATACGCAGTATTTT
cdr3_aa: CASRVRGDARDTQYF

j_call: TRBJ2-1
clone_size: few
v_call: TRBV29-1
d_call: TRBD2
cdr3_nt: TGCAGCGTCGTAGGACTAGCGGGAGGGTACAATGAGCAGTTCTTC
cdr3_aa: CSVVGLAGGYNEQFF

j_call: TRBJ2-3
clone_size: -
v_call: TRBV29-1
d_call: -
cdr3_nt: TGCAGCGTTCCCCCCGGGAATTCAGATACGCAGTATTTT
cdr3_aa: CSVPPGNSDTQYF

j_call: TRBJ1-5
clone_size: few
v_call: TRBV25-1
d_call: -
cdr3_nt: TGTGCCAGCAGTGAACCGGGAGAAGGGCAGCCCCAGCATTTT
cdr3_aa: CASSEPGEGQPQHF

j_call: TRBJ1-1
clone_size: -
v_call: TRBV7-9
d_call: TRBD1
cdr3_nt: TGTGCCAGCAGCCCGACGACAGGGTTGAACACTGAAGCTTTCTTT
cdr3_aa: CASSPTTGLNTEAFF

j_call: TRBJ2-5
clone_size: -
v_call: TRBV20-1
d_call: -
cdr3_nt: TGCAGTGCTAGAGTGGCAGGAAAAGAGACCCAGTACTTC
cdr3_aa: CSARVAGKETQYF